This T cell receptor (beta chain) was obtained from a study of control samples from healthy donors and cancer patients. Some clones are missing from TCRdb's copy, which holds only in-frame ones; the method was immunoSEQ multiplex PCR. The repertoire holds some 70,000 clones, with more than 80% as singletons. The sequencing input was blood. The origin of this receptor is a man in his sixties in good health.

In nucleotides, the CDR3 is TGTGCCAGTAGTATCGGGACAGGATACAATGAGCAGTTCTTC. It specifies CASSIGTGYNEQFF. V and J are TRBV19 and TRBJ2-1; TRBD1 matches 8 bases. V dropped 3 bases and J dropped 4; count of bases not matched to a gene: 2. The germline V gene has CDR1 LNHDA and CDR2 SQIVND (reference sequence). CDR3 length equals 14 residues.